The rows below give T cell receptor beta chains drawn from one sample of a study of CD8+CD57+ T cells in acquired aplastic anemia. A single record per CDR3 protein comes from TCRdb applying MiXCR to the reads. The sample records under 150,000 distinct CDR3 sequences, about 40% being singletons. Specimen: sorted CD4+, CD8+, or CD8+CD57+ T cells (not recorded which) from PBMCs. These receptors were taken from a human donor in good health, serving as a control. Both conserved end residues are trimmed from each CDR3. Fields, in order: V gene, CDR3 protein.

TRBV24-1 ATSDSGPTQNQPQH
TRBV6-1 ASRPGPAEDYGYT
TRBV20-1 SARGQGGVNTEAF
TRBV20-1 SAPNSGNTIY
TRBV2 ASRIGTGGPIEQF
TRBV2 ASSAGLAGVGSYEQY
TRBV18 ASSLSAETQY
TRBV19 ASSRISSGSYNEQF
TRBV7-9 ASSPGTRGEQY
TRBV19 ASKRGGRLGNAIY
TRBV5-6 ASSVTRSEQF
TRBV10-2 ASSLAGGTDTQY
TRBV12-3/TRBV12-4 ASSLVGDQPQH
TRBV3-1 ASSRRQLSYEQY
TRBV20-1 SASDLAGGNTGELF
TRBV15 ATSRGTRGRQPQH
TRBV27 ASRPSTKRNEQF
TRBV29-1 SVESRLAKNIQY
TRBV12-3/TRBV12-4 ASSSRPGTGMTPLH
TRBV9 ASSVGSSYNGELF
TRBV24-1 ATSSPGGPNTEAF
TRBV6-1 ASLGGPSNYGYT
TRBV7-8 ASSLEITYEQY
TRBV10-3 ANANKGGDTQY
TRBV10-3 AISEGGGYSPLH
TRBV19 ASSIKGQLNTGELF
TRBV9 ASSLRGAGDAQF
TRBV5-1 ASSLAGVVTEAF
TRBV27 ASSLPGQGAGELF
TRBV24-1 ATSAWSVSTDTQY
TRBV12-3/TRBV12-4 ASRPGPNEQF
TRBV19 ASSTRQGRTKNSPLH